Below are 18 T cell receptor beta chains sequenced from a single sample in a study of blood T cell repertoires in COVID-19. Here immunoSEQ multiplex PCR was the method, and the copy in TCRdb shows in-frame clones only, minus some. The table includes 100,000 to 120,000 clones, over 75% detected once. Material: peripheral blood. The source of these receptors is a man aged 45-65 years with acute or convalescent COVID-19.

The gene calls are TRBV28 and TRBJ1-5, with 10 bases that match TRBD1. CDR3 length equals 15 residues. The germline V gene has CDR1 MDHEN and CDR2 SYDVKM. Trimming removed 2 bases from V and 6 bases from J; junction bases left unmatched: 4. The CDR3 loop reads CASSLTGQGVQPQHF. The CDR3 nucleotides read TGTGCCAGCAGTTTAACTGGACAGGGGGTTCAGCCCCAGCATTTT. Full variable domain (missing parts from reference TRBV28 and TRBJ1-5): DVKVTQSSRYLVKRTGEKVFLECVQDMDHENMFWYRQDPGLGLRLIYFSYDVKMKEKGDIPEGYSVSREKKERFSLILESASTNQTSMYLCASSLTGQGVQPQHFGDGTRLSIL.

CDR3 sequence reads: CASSPVGSGNTIYF. In nucleotides, the CDR3 is TGTGCCAGCAGCCCAGTCGGGTCTGGAAACACCATATATTTT. This chain uses TRBV5-6 with TRBJ1-3; D is uncertain. Trimming stripped 4 bases from V and 1 base from J, with 9 bases between. In germline, CDR1 is SGHDT, CDR2 YYEEEE. The CDR3 runs 14 residues.

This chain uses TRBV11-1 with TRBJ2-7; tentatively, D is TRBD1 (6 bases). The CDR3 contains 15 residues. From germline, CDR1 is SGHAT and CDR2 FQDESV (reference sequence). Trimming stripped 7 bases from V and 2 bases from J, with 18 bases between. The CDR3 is CASTPVSGQTYEQYF. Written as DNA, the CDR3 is TGTGCCAGCACTCCAGTTTCGGGACAAACCTACGAGCAGTACTTC. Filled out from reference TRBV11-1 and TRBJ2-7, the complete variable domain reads EAEVAQSPRYKITEKSQAVAFWCDPISGHATLYWYRQILGQGPELLVQFQDESVVDDSQLPKDRFSAERLKGVDSTLKIQPAELGDSAMYLCASTPVSGQTYEQYFGPGTRLTVT.

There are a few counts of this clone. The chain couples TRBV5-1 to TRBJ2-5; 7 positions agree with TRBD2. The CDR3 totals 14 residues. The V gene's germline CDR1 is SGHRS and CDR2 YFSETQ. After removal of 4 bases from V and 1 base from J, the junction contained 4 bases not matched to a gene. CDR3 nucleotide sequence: TGCGCCAGCAGCCCCAGCGGGGCCCAAGAGACCCAGTACTTC. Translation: CASSPSGAQETQYF.

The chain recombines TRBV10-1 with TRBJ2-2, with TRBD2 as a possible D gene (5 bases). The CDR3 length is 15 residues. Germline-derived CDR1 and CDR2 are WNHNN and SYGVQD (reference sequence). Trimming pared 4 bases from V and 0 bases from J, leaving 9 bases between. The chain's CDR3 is CASSGGGPNTGELFF. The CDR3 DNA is TGCGCCAGCAGTGGTGGCGGGCCGAACACCGGGGAGCTGTTTTTT.

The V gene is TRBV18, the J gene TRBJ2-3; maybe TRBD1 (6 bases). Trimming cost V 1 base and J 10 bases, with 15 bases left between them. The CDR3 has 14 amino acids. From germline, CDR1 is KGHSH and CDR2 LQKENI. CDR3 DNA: TGTGCCAGCTCACCACGGGGGCGTAACGACCCGCAGTATTTT. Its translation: CASSPRGRNDPQYF.

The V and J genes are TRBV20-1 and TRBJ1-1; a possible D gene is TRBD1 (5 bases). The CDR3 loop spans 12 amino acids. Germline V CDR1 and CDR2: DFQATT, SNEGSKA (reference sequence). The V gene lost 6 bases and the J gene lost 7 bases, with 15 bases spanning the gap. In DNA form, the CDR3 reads TGCAGTGCAAGTCAGGGTTCCAGTGAAGCTTTCTTT. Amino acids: CSASQGSSEAFF.

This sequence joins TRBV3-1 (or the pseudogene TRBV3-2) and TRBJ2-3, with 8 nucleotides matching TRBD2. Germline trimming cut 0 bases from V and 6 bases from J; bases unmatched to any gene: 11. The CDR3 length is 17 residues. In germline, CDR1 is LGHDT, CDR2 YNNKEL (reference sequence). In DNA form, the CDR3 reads TGTGCCAGCAGCCAAGATAGTAGGGCGGGGGGCTCGGATACGCAGTATTTT. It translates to CASSQDSRAGGSDTQYF.

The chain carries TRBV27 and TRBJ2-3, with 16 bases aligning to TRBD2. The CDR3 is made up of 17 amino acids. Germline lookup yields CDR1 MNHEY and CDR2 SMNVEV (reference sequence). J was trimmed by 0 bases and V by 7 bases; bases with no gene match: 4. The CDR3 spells CASMGLAGGVSTDTQYF. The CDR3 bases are TGTGCCAGCATGGGACTAGCGGGGGGGGTAAGCACAGATACGCAGTATTTT.

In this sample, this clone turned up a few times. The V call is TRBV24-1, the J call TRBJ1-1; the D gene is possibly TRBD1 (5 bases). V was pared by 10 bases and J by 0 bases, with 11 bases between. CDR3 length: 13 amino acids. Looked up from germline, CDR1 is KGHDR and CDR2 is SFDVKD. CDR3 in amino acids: CATRQSMNTEAFF. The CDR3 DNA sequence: TGTGCCACAAGACAGTCAATGAACACTGAAGCTTTCTTT.

In nucleotides, the CDR3 is TGTGCCAGCAGGCGAACAGGAGACACCGGGGAGCTGTTTTTT. This gives the protein CASRRTGDTGELFF. The V and J genes are TRBV11-3 and TRBJ2-2; possible D gene TRBD1, 5 bases. This CDR3 has 14 residues. V was trimmed by 6 bases and J by 3 bases, leaving 11 bases between them. Germline CDR1 reads SGHNT; CDR2 reads YENEEA.

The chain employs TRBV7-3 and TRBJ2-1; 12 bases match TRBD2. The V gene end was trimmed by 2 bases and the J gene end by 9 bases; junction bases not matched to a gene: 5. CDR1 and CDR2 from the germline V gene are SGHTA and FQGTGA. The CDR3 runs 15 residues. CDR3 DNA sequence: TGTGCCAGCAGCTTACTAGCGGGGGGGCAGGGTGAGCAGTTCTTC. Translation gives CASSLLAGGQGEQFF.

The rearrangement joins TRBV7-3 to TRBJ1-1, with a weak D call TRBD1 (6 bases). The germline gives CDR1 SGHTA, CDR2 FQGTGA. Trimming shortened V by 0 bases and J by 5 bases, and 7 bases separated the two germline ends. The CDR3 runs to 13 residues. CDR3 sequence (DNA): TGTGCCAGCAGCTTAACGAGGGGGACTGAAGCTTTCTTT. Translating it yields CASSLTRGTEAFF.

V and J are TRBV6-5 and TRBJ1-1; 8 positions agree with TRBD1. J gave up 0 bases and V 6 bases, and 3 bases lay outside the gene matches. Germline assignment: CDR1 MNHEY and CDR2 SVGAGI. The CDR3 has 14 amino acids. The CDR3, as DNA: TGTGCCAGCAGAAGGACAGGGATGAACACTGAAGCTTTCTTT. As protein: CASRRTGMNTEAFF.

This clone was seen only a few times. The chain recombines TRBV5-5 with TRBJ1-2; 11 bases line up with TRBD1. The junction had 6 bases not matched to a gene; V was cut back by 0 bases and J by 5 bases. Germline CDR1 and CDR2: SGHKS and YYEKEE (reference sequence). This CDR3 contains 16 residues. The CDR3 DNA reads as TGTGCCAGCAGCTTGGGACCGGGACAGGGGGGATATGGCTACACCTTC. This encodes CASSLGPGQGGYGYTF. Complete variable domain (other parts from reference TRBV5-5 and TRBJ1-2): DAGVTQSPTHLIKTRGQQVTLRCSPISGHKSVSWYQQVLGQGPQFIFQYYEKEERGRGNFPDRFSARQFPNYSSELNVNALLLGDSALYLCASSLGPGQGGYGYTFGSGTRLTVV.

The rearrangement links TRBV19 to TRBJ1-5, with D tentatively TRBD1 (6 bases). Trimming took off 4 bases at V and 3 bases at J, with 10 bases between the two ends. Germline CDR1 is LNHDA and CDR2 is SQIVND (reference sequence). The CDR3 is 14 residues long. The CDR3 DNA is TGTGCCAGTAGTAGGACAGTTTTCAATCAGCCCCAGCATTTT. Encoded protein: CASSRTVFNQPQHF.

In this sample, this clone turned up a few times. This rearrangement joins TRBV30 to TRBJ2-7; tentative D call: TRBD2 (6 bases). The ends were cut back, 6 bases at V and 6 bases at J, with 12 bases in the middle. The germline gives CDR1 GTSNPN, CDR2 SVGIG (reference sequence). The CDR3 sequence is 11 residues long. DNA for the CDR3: TGTGCCTGCACGTGGAGGGGCGAGCAGTACTTC. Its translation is CACTWRGEQYF.

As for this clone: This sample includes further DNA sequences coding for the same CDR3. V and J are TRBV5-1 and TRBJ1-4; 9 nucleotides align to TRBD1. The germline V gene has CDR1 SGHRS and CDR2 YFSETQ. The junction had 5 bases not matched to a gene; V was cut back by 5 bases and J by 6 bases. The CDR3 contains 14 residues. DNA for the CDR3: TGCGCCAGCAGTTCCGGGACAGGGTATGAAAAACTGTTTTTT. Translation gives CASSSGTGYEKLFF.